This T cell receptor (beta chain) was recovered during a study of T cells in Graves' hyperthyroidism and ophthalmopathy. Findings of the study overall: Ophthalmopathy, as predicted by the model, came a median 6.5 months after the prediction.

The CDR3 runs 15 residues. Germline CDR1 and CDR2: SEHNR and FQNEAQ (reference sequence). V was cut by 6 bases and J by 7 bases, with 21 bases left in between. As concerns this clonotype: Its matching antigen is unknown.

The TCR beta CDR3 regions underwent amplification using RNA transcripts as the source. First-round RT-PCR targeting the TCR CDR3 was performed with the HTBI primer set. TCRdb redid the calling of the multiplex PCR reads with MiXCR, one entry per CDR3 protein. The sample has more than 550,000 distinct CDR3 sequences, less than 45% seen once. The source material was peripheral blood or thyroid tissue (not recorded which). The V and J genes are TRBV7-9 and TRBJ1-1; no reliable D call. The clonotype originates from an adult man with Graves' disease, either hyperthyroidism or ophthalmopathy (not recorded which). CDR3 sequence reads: CASRPSLGSPVEAFF. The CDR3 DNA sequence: TGTGCCAGCAGACCGTCCCTTGGCAGTCCGGTTGAAGCTTTCTTT.